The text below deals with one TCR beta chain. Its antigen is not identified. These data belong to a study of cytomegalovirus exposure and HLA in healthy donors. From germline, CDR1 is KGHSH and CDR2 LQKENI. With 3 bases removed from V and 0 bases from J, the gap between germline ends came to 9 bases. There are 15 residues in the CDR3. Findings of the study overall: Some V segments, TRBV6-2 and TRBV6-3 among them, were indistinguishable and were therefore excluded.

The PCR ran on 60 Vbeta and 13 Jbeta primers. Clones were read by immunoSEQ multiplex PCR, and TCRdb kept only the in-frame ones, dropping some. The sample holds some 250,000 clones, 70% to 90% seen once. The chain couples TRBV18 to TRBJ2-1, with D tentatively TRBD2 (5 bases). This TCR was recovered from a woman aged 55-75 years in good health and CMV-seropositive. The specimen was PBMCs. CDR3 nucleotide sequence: TGTGCCAGCTCACCGGACTTAAGCTCCTACAATGAGCAGTTCTTC. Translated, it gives CASSPDLSSYNEQFF.